This T cell receptor beta chain was identified in a study of cytomegalovirus exposure and HLA in healthy donors. Researchers ran the PCR with 60 Vbeta and 13 Jbeta primers. Sequencing was performed with immunoSEQ multiplex PCR; in TCRdb, only in-frame clones are kept and a portion is missing. The data show approximately 74,000 clones, 70% to 85% seen once. The CDR3 runs 14 residues. The germline V gene has CDR1 MNHEY and CDR2 SVGAGI. V lost 6 bases and J lost 4; bases outside the gene matches: 6. The chain combines TRBV6-5 with TRBJ1-2; the match to TRBD1 covers 9 bases. This TCR was sampled from a woman aged 40 to 50 in good health and CMV-seronegative. The sequenced sample consisted of PBMCs. For the CDR3, the DNA is TGTGCCAGCAGGCCGACAGGGGGGGTCTATGGCTACACCTTC. It yields the protein CASRPTGGVYGYTF.